The clone carrying this T cell receptor (beta chain) was observed a single time. Its matching antigen is unknown. It was version v3.0 of the immunoSEQ assay that was run at survey level. The method was immunoSEQ multiplex PCR; TCRdb's version includes in-frame clones alone and lacks a portion of them. The sample yields tens of thousands of clones, about 90% seen once. The data belong to a study of long-term antiretroviral therapy in people with HIV. Study-level points and caveats: Following ART, diversity rose but still fell short of transplant donor controls. Blood in the study was drawn between about 2003 and 2017, possibly under older ART regimens, which may be less effective than current ones. HIV repertoires spanned tighter CDR3 length ranges than controls did. Clones that had undergone expansion before ART prevailed in the repertoire throughout all time points.

Germline trimming cut 4 bases from V and 4 bases from J; bases unmatched to any gene: 3. Germline V gene data show CDR1 as LGHNA and CDR2 as YNFKEQ. CDR3 length equals 14 residues. The specimen was unsorted PBMCs, collected 1.8 years after starting antiretroviral therapy. The gene calls are TRBV4-2 and TRBJ2-1; 8 bases are shared with TRBD2. This sequence originates from a woman aged 18-30 years with HIV. The CDR3 here is CASSLSGNYNEQFF. The CDR3 DNA reads as TGTGCCAGCAGCCTTAGCGGGAATTACAATGAGCAGTTCTTC.